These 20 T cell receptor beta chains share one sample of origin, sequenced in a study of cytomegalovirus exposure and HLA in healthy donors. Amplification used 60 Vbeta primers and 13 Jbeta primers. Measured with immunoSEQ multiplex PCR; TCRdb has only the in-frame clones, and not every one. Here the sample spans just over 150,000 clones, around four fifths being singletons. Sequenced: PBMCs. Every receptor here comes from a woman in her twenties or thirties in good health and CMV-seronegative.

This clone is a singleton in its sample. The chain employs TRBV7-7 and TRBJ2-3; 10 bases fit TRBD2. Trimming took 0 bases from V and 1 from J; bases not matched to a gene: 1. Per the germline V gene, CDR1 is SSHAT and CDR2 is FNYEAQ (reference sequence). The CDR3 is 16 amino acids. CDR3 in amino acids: CASSLALAGGTDTQYF. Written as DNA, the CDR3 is TGTGCCAGCAGCTTAGCCCTAGCGGGGGGCACAGATACGCAGTATTTT.

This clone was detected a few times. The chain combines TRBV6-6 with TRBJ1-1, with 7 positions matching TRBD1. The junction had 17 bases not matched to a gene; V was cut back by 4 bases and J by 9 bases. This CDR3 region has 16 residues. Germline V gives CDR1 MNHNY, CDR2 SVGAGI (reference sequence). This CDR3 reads CASSSSGTEALAQAFF. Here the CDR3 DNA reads TGTGCCAGCAGTTCATCCGGGACAGAGGCCCTTGCACAAGCTTTCTTT.

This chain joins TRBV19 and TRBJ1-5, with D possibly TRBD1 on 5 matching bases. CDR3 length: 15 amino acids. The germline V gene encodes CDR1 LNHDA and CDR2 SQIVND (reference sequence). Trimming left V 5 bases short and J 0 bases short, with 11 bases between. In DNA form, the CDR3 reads TGTGCCAGTAGTCAGACAGAATATAGCAATCAGCCCCAGCATTTT. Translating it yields CASSQTEYSNQPQHF. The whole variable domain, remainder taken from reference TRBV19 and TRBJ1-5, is DGGITQSPKYLFRKEGQNVTLSCEQNLNHDAMYWYRQDPGQGLRLIYYSQIVNDFQKGDIAEGYSVSREKKESFPLTVTSAQKNPTAFYLCASSQTEYSNQPQHFGDGTRLSIL.

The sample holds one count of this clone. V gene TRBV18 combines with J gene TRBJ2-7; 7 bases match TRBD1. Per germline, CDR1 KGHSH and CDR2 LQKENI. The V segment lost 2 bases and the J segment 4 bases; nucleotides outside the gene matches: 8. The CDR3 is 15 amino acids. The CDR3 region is CASSPYRDSQYEQYF. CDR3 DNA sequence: TGTGCCAGCTCACCATACCGGGACAGTCAATACGAGCAGTACTTC.

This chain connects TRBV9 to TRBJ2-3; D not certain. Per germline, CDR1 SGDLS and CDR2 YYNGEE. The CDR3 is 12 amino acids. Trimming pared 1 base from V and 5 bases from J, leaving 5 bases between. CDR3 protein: CASSVLEDTQYF. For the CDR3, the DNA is TGTGCCAGCAGCGTATTAGAAGATACGCAGTATTTT.

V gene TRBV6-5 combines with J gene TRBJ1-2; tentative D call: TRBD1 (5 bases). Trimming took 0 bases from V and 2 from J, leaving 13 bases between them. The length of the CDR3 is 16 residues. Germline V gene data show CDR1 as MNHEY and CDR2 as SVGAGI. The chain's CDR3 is CASSYSIGGGNYGYTF. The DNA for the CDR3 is TGTGCCAGCAGTTACTCGATCGGGGGGGGAAACTATGGCTACACCTTC.

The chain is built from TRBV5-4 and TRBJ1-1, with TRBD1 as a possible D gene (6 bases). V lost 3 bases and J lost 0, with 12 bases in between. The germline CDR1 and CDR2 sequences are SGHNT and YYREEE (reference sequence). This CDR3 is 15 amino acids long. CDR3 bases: TGTGCCAGCAGCTGGGAGGGGGGGATGAACACTGAAGCTTTCTTT. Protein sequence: CASSWEGGMNTEAFF.

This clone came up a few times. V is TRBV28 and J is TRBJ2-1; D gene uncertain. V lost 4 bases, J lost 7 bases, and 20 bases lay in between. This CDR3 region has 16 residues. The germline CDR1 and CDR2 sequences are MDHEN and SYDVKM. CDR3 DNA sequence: TGTGCCAGCAGTTCCCTCACGGTCCCCGATTTGAATGAGCAGTTCTTC. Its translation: CASSSLTVPDLNEQFF.

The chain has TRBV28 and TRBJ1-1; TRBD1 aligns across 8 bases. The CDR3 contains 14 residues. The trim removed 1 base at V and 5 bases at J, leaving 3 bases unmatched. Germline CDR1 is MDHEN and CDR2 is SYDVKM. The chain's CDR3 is CASSLSDRDTEAFF. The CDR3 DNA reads TGTGCCAGCAGTTTATCGGACAGGGATACTGAAGCTTTCTTT.

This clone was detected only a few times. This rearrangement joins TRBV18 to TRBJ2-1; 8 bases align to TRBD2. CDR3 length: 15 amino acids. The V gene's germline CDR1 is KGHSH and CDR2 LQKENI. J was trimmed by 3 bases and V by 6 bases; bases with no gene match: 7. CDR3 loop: CASSLTGGSYNEQFF. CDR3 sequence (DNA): TGTGCCAGCTCCCTTACGGGGGGGAGCTACAATGAGCAGTTCTTC.

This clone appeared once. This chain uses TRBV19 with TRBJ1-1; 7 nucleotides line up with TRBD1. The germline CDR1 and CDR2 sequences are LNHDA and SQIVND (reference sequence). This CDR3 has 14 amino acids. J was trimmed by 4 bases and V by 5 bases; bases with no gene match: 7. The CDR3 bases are TGTGCCAGTAGTTATCAGGACAGGATCACTGAAGCTTTCTTT. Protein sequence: CASSYQDRITEAFF.

CDR3 sequence: CASSPGTEVTPLHF. CDR3 bases: TGTGCCAGCTCACCCGGGACAGAAGTTACACCCCTCCACTTT. The chain recombines TRBV18 with TRBJ1-6; 7 positions match TRBD1. Germline CDR1 KGHSH, CDR2 LQKENI. Trimming at V came to 3 bases and at J to 11 bases, leaving 7 bases not matched to a gene. CDR3 length equals 14 residues. The variable domain in full, with the rest retrieved from reference TRBV18 and TRBJ1-6, is NAGVMQNPRHLVRRRGQEARLRCSPMKGHSHVYWYRQLPEEGLKFMVYLQKENIIDESGMPKERFSAEFPKEGPSILRIQQVVRGDSAAYFCASSPGTEVTPLHFGNGTRLTVT.

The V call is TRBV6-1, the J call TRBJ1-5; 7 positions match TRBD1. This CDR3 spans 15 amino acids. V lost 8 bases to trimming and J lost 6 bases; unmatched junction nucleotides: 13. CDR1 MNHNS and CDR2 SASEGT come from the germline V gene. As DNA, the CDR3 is TGTGCCAGCGCACCGGTAGGACAGGTGAGTCAGCCCCAGCATTTT. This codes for CASAPVGQVSQPQHF.

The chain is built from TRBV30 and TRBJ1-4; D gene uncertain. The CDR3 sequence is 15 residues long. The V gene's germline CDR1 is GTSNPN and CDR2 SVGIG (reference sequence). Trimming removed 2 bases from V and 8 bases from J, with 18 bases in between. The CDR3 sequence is CAWSTTTIREEKLFF. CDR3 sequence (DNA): TGTGCCTGGAGTACCACGACTATAAGAGAGGAAAAACTGTTTTTT.

The CDR3: CASSLELAGGDNEQFF. CDR3 DNA: TGTGCCAGCAGCTTAGAACTAGCGGGGGGTGACAATGAGCAGTTCTTC. This chain connects TRBV7-8 to TRBJ2-1, with 12 bases identical to TRBD2. This CDR3 comprises 16 residues. V shed 1 base, J shed 5 bases, and the junction held 3 bases outside the gene matches. CDR1 SGHVS and CDR2 FQNEAQ come from the germline V gene.

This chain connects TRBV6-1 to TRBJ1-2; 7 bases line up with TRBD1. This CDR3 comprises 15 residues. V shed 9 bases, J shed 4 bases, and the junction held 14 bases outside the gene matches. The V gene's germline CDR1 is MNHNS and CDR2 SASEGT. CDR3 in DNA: TGTGCCAGTAGGATCCAAGACAGGGATGGCTATGGCTACACCTTC. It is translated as CASRIQDRDGYGYTF.

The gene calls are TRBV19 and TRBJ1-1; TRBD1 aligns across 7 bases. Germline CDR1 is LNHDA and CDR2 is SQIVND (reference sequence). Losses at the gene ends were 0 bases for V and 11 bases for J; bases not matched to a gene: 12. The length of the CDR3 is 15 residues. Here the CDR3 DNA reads TGTGCCAGTAGTATAGACCCGTCTATAACAGGGGCGGCTTTCTTT. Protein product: CASSIDPSITGAAFF.

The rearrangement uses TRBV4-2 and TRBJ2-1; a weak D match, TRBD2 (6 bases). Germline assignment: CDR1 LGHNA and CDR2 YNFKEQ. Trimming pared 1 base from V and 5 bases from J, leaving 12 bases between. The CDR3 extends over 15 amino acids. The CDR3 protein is CASSQVQLAHNEQFF. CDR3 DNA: TGTGCCAGCAGCCAAGTCCAACTAGCTCACAATGAGCAGTTCTTC.

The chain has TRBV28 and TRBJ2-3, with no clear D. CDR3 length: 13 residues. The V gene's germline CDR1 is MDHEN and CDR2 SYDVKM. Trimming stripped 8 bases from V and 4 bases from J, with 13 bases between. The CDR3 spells CASSTRSPDTQYF. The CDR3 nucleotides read TGTGCCAGCTCGACTCGTTCCCCAGATACGCAGTATTTT.

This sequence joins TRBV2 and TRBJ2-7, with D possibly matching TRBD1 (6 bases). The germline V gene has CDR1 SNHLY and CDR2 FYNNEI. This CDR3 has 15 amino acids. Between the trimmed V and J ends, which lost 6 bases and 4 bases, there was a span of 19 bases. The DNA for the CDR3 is TGTGCCAGCAGCCAAGGACAGAGGGAGATATACGAGCAGTACTTC. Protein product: CASSQGQREIYEQYF.